The 23 T cell receptor beta chains given below trace back to one sample, sequenced in a study of shared clonotypes between healthy human individuals. Produced via immunoSEQ multiplex PCR; TCRdb's table is partial and in-frame only. The sample shows some 630,000 clones, about three quarters of them seen only once. Sequencing was performed on memory CD4+ T cells sorted from blood. Subset reported: CD45RA-negative fraction. The receptors derive from a woman in her 30s in good health.

For this clone: A much larger clonotype is one base distant, so this may be a read error. The chain has TRBV5-1 and TRBJ2-3; D gene uncertain. The ends were cut back, 1 base at V and 1 base at J, with 4 bases in the middle. CDR1 and CDR2 (germline): SGHRS, YFSETQ. This CDR3 is 13 amino acids long. CDR3 nucleotides: TGCGCCAGCAGCTTGAAGGGCACAGATACGCAGTATTTT. The encoded protein is CASSLKGTDTQYF.

The chain carries TRBV14 and TRBJ2-1; 10 bases line up with TRBD2. In germline, CDR1 is SGHDN, CDR2 FVKESK. V lost 1 base to trimming and J lost 4 bases; unmatched junction nucleotides: 7. The CDR3 length is 17 residues. The CDR3 protein is CASSQGKVLAGYNEQFF. The CDR3 DNA sequence: TGTGCCAGCAGCCAAGGAAAGGTACTAGCGGGATACAATGAGCAGTTCTTC.

The rearrangement uses TRBV15 and TRBJ2-7; no clear D gene. This CDR3 spans 13 amino acids. Germline lookup yields CDR1 LNHNV and CDR2 YYDKDF (reference sequence). V lost 1 base to trimming and J lost 7 bases, with 11 bases between them. In DNA, the CDR3 is TGTGCCACCAGCAGAGTGGCTGGCCGGGAGCAGTACTTC. Its protein product is CATSRVAGREQYF.

The chain joins TRBV18 to TRBJ2-5, with 7 bases aligning to TRBD2. The CDR3 is made up of 12 amino acids. Germline CDR1 reads KGHSH; CDR2 reads LQKENI. With V trimmed by 3 bases and J by 6 bases, 1 base remained unmatched. CDR3 loop: CASSPGGKTQYF. CDR3 nucleotides: TGTGCCAGCTCACCCGGGGGGAAGACCCAGTACTTC. Full variable domain (rest looked up from reference TRBV18 and TRBJ2-5): NAGVMQNPRHLVRRRGQEARLRCSPMKGHSHVYWYRQLPEEGLKFMVYLQKENIIDESGMPKERFSAEFPKEGPSILRIQQVVRGDSAAYFCASSPGGKTQYFGPGTRLLVL.

The genes are TRBV2 and TRBJ2-3; 9 nucleotides agree with TRBD1. The trim removed 5 bases at V and 6 bases at J, leaving 9 bases unmatched. The germline CDR1 and CDR2 sequences are SNHLY and FYNNEI. The CDR3 totals 15 residues. The CDR3: CASSSQGTGWDTQYF. Written as DNA, the CDR3 is TGTGCCAGCAGTTCCCAAGGGACAGGGTGGGATACGCAGTATTTT.

This clone has more than one count but fewer than ten. This same CDR3 is encoded by further DNA sequences in the sample. The V and J genes are TRBV7-8 and TRBJ2-1; D uncertain. CDR1 SGHVS and CDR2 FQNEAQ come from the germline V gene. V lost 2 bases, J lost 1 base, and 0 bases lay in between. This CDR3 spans 12 amino acids. The CDR3 is CASSLSYNEQFF. Here the CDR3 DNA reads TGTGCCAGCAGCTTATCCTACAATGAGCAGTTCTTC.

The gene calls are TRBV27 and TRBJ1-2, with 7 bases matching TRBD1. The V and J ends lost 4 bases and 7 bases, in that order; junction bases with no gene match: 6. This CDR3 has 13 residues. Germline V gives CDR1 MNHEY, CDR2 SMNVEV (reference sequence). CDR3 bases: TGTGCCAGCAGTTGGGCAGGGGGTGTTGGCTACACCTTC. Translating gives CASSWAGGVGYTF.

The rearrangement joins TRBV7-9 to TRBJ2-3, with D maybe TRBD2 (6 bases). The CDR3 is 13 residues long. Germline values: CDR1 SEHNR, CDR2 FQNEAQ (reference sequence). Trimming took off 2 bases at V and 10 bases at J, with 13 bases between the two ends. CDR3 loop: CASSLPGTQAQYF. The CDR3 region has the DNA TGTGCCAGCAGCTTACCCGGGACTCAGGCGCAGTATTTT. Drawing the rest from reference TRBV7-9 and TRBJ2-3, the complete variable domain is DTGVSQNPRHKITKRGQNVTFRCDPISEHNRLYWYRQTLGQGPEFLTYFQNEAQLEKSRLLSDRFSAERPKGSFSTLEIQRTEQGDSAMYLCASSLPGTQAQYFGPGTRLTVL.

The genes are TRBV27 and TRBJ2-1; the match to TRBD2 covers 13 bases. The CDR3 runs 14 residues. V lost 6 bases, J lost 9 bases, and 5 bases stayed unmatched. From germline, CDR1 is MNHEY and CDR2 SMNVEV (reference sequence). The chain's CDR3 is CASRGTSGTFEQFF. The CDR3 nucleotides are TGTGCCAGCAGGGGGACTAGCGGGACGTTTGAGCAGTTCTTC.

The V gene is TRBV29-1, the J gene TRBJ2-3; a possible D gene is TRBD1 (6 bases). The V gene's germline CDR1 is SQVTM and CDR2 ANQGSEA. The CDR3 covers 15 residues. The V end lost 5 bases, the J end lost 2 bases, and 17 bases lay between the germline ends. Here the CDR3 reads CSVWDTSLFTDTQYF. The CDR3 DNA sequence: TGCAGCGTTTGGGACACCTCGTTATTCACAGATACGCAGTATTTT.

The rearrangement joins TRBV9 to TRBJ2-1, with D unresolved. The V gene's germline CDR1 is SGDLS and CDR2 YYNGEE. This CDR3 spans 14 amino acids. The V and J ends lost 0 bases and 8 bases respectively, with 12 bases between them. The CDR3 loop reads CASSVALDRDEQFF. CDR3 bases: TGTGCCAGCAGCGTAGCTCTAGATCGCGATGAGCAGTTCTTC.

The rearrangement joins TRBV6-6 to TRBJ2-1, with a possible D match to TRBD2 (5 bases). CDR3 size: 15 residues. Germline V gene sequence: CDR1 MNHNY, CDR2 SVGAGI (reference sequence). V lost 8 bases to trimming and J lost 7 bases, with 21 bases between them. CDR3 residues: CASAREKGFKNEQFF. The DNA of the CDR3 is TGTGCCAGCGCGAGGGAGAAGGGTTTTAAGAATGAGCAGTTCTTC.

The sample holds one count of this clone. The chain couples TRBV5-1 to TRBJ2-7; weak D call: TRBD1 (5 bases). Germline assignment: CDR1 SGHRS and CDR2 YFSETQ. Trimming left V 2 bases short and J 7 bases short, with 16 bases between. This CDR3 has 14 amino acids. The CDR3 nucleotides are TGCGCCAGCAGCTTTTTGGGGCCACTGCGGGAGCAGTACTTC. This codes for CASSFLGPLREQYF.

This clone was seen a handful of times. The rearrangement links TRBV13 to TRBJ2-6; 10 bases are shared with TRBD2. V trimming: 5 bases; J trimming: 3 bases; junction bases outside the gene matches: 13. CDR3 length: 19 residues. Looked up from germline, CDR1 is PRHDT and CDR2 is FYEKMQ (reference sequence). CDR3 DNA: TGTGCCAGCAGCGTGGCAACACTAGCGGGACAGTTTGGGGCCAACGTCCTGACTTTC. Its translation is CASSVATLAGQFGANVLTF.

This sequence joins TRBV9 and TRBJ2-1; D may be TRBD2 (5 bases). Trimming shortened V by 0 bases and J by 3 bases, and 10 bases separated the two germline ends. Germline CDR1 and CDR2: SGDLS and YYNGEE. The CDR3 spans 15 residues. CDR3 loop: CASSVAPRDYNEQFF. Here the CDR3 DNA reads TGTGCCAGCAGCGTAGCCCCCCGGGACTACAATGAGCAGTTCTTC.

The genes are TRBV28 and TRBJ1-1, with TRBD1 matching over 8 bases. The germline V gene has CDR1 MDHEN and CDR2 SYDVKM. The CDR3 loop spans 12 amino acids. V lost 1 base, J lost 11 bases, and 3 bases stayed unmatched. This CDR3 reads CASSLFQGAAFF. Here the CDR3 DNA reads TGTGCCAGCAGTTTATTCCAGGGGGCCGCTTTCTTT.

The chain carries TRBV7-9 and TRBJ1-3, with no clear D. The germline gives CDR1 SEHNR, CDR2 FQNEAQ (reference sequence). The V end was cut by 8 bases, the J end by 7 bases, with 3 bases between. This CDR3 is 9 amino acids long. This chain's CDR3 is CASFNTIYF. The CDR3 coding sequence is TGTGCCAGCTTCAACACCATATATTTT.

The chain couples TRBV27 to TRBJ2-5; no clear D gene. Per the germline V gene, CDR1 is MNHEY and CDR2 is SMNVEV (reference sequence). The V and J ends lost 3 bases and 5 bases respectively, with 19 bases between them. This CDR3 has 16 amino acids. In DNA, the CDR3 is TGTGCCAGCAGTTTTTCATTGGTCCGGGCCACGGAGACCCAGTACTTC. Translation: CASSFSLVRATETQYF.

The CDR3 sequence is CAWSPGLISGNTIYF. In nucleotides, the CDR3 is TGTGCCTGGAGTCCGGGACTGATCTCTGGAAACACCATATATTTT. V gene TRBV30 combines with J gene TRBJ1-3; TRBD1 might be the D (5 bases). The CDR3 runs 15 residues. Germline assignment: CDR1 GTSNPN and CDR2 SVGIG (reference sequence). The germline V and J ends were trimmed by 2 bases and 0 bases, with 11 bases remaining between them.

This chain uses TRBV4-2 with TRBJ2-5; D not certain. Germline V CDR1 and CDR2: LGHNA, YNFKEQ. CDR3 length: 13 residues. Trimming cost V 4 bases and J 5 bases, with 11 bases left between them. CDR3 amino acids: CASSPPGLETQYF. DNA for the CDR3: TGTGCCAGCAGCCCCCCCGGGCTGGAGACCCAGTACTTC.

This clone occurred once. The chain employs TRBV4-1 and TRBJ1-2; a possible D gene is TRBD1 (6 bases). Looked up from germline, CDR1 is MGHRA and CDR2 is YSYEKL. Trimming shortened V by 3 bases and J by 4 bases, and 21 bases separated the two germline ends. This CDR3 contains 17 residues. Here the CDR3 reads CASSQNLNRDLSYGYTF. DNA for the CDR3: TGCGCCAGCAGCCAGAACCTAAACAGGGACCTCTCCTATGGCTACACCTTC.

This sequence joins TRBV12-2 and TRBJ1-1; TRBD1, the table's D call, lacks a check against the DNA. TRBV12-2 is shown as a pseudogene. This CDR3 has 15 residues. The CDR3 region is CASRKTGWLNTEAFF. For the CDR3, the DNA is TGTGCAAGTCGCAAGACAGGGTGGTTGAACACTGAAGCTTTCTTT.

This sequence joins TRBV15 and TRBJ2-5, with a weak D call TRBD2 (6 bases). The CDR3 is 10 amino acids. Germline V CDR1 and CDR2: LNHNV, YYDKDF (reference sequence). V lost 11 bases, J lost 2 bases, and 6 bases lay in between. The chain's CDR3 is CAAGQETQYF. DNA for the CDR3: TGTGCCGCGGGGCAAGAGACCCAGTACTTC.